The rows below give T cell receptor beta chains drawn from one sample of a study of shared clonotypes between healthy human individuals. Profiled with immunoSEQ multiplex PCR; TCRdb holds only in-frame clones, not every one. The sample has over 1.4 million clones, over 95% seen once. The source material was naive CD4+ T cells sorted from blood. The origin of the receptors is a man aged 25 to 40 in good health. Each CDR3 is given with its conserved first and last residue. D genes are given only for firm matches. A row's size may be missing; if present it is once, few, many or a size class.

j_gene: TRBJ1-2; abundance: NA; v_gene: TRBV19; len: 13; d_gene: TRBD1; CDR3aa: CASSKGQGYGYTF; CDR3nt: TGTGCCAGTAGCAAAGGACAGGGCTATGGCTACACCTTC
j_gene: TRBJ1-1; abundance: NA; v_gene: TRBV20-1; len: 10; d_gene: NA; CDR3aa: CLPGNTEAFF; CDR3nt: TGCCTGCCCGGGAACACTGAAGCTTTCTTT
j_gene: TRBJ1-4; abundance: NA; v_gene: TRBV28; len: 15; d_gene: NA; CDR3aa: CASSLWESANEKLFF; CDR3nt: TGTGCCAGCAGTTTATGGGAGTCGGCTAATGAAAAACTGTTTTTT
j_gene: TRBJ2-5; abundance: NA; v_gene: TRBV7-6; len: 14; d_gene: NA; CDR3aa: CASSPRRGKETQYF; CDR3nt: TGTGCCAGCAGCCCGCGCCGGGGCAAGGAGACCCAGTACTTC
j_gene: TRBJ2-5; abundance: NA; v_gene: TRBV30; len: 16; d_gene: TRBD2; CDR3aa: CAWTFWAGGPGKTQYF; CDR3nt: TGTGCCTGGACCTTCTGGGCGGGAGGGCCGGGGAAGACCCAGTACTTC
j_gene: TRBJ1-1; abundance: once; v_gene: TRBV10-1; len: 11; d_gene: NA; CDR3aa: CASTLNTEAFF; CDR3nt: TGCGCCAGCACCTTGAACACTGAAGCTTTCTTT
j_gene: TRBJ2-5; abundance: NA; v_gene: TRBV28; len: 13; d_gene: TRBD2; CDR3aa: CASISGRRETQYF; CDR3nt: TGTGCCAGCATTAGCGGGAGGCGCGAGACCCAGTACTTC
j_gene: TRBJ2-7; abundance: NA; v_gene: TRBV13; len: 17; d_gene: NA; CDR3aa: CASSLGPRQRTTYEQYF; CDR3nt: TGTGCCAGCAGCTTAGGCCCGCGCCAGAGAACCACCTACGAGCAGTACTTC
j_gene: TRBJ1-1; abundance: once; v_gene: TRBV7-9; len: 16; d_gene: TRBD1; CDR3aa: CASSLARTGENTEAFF; CDR3nt: TGTGCCAGCAGCTTAGCCCGGACAGGAGAAAACACTGAAGCTTTCTTT
j_gene: TRBJ2-3; abundance: NA; v_gene: TRBV2; len: 14; d_gene: NA; CDR3aa: CASRAESMGDTQYF; CDR3nt: TGTGCCAGCAGAGCTGAGTCTATGGGGGATACGCAGTATTTT
j_gene: TRBJ2-5; abundance: NA; v_gene: TRBV7-2; len: 17; d_gene: TRBD2; CDR3aa: CASSPGPLAGGRETQYF; CDR3nt: TGTGCCAGCAGCCCTGGTCCGCTAGCGGGAGGGAGAGAGACCCAGTACTTC
j_gene: TRBJ2-1; abundance: once; v_gene: TRBV5-1; len: 15; d_gene: TRBD1; CDR3aa: CASSIGTGSYNEQFF; CDR3nt: TGCGCCAGCAGCATTGGGACAGGGTCCTACAATGAGCAGTTCTTC
j_gene: TRBJ1-2; abundance: NA; v_gene: TRBV10-1; len: 14; d_gene: NA; CDR3aa: CASSESSGSYGYTF; CDR3nt: TGCGCCAGCAGTGAGTCGTCGGGGTCCTATGGCTACACCTTC
j_gene: TRBJ2-5; abundance: NA; v_gene: TRBV5-6; len: 15; d_gene: NA; CDR3aa: CASSLDLAFQETQYF; CDR3nt: TGTGCCAGCAGCTTAGATCTAGCTTTCCAAGAGACCCAGTACTTC
j_gene: TRBJ1-2; abundance: NA; v_gene: TRBV7-8; len: 14; d_gene: NA; CDR3aa: CASSLALTQGFYTF; CDR3nt: TGTGCCAGCAGCTTAGCGCTAACACAGGGCTTCTACACCTTC
j_gene: TRBJ2-7; abundance: NA; v_gene: TRBV5-4; len: 14; d_gene: TRBD2; CDR3aa: CASRPASGNYEQYF; CDR3nt: TGTGCCAGCAGACCCGCCAGCGGGAACTACGAGCAGTACTTC
j_gene: TRBJ2-7; abundance: once; v_gene: TRBV5-5; len: 15; d_gene: NA; CDR3aa: CASSYAGGRSYEQYF; CDR3nt: TGTGCCAGCAGCTACGCCGGTGGGAGAAGCTACGAGCAGTACTTC
j_gene: TRBJ2-1; abundance: NA; v_gene: TRBV7-2; len: 15; d_gene: NA; CDR3aa: CASSLGNRRANEQFF; CDR3nt: TGTGCCAGCAGCTTAGGGAACCGTCGGGCCAATGAGCAGTTCTTC
j_gene: TRBJ1-1; abundance: NA; v_gene: TRBV5-1; len: 14; d_gene: TRBD1; CDR3aa: CASSTTGVGTEAFF; CDR3nt: TGCGCCAGCAGCACGACAGGGGTCGGCACTGAAGCTTTCTTT
j_gene: TRBJ1-5; abundance: NA; v_gene: TRBV19; len: 14; d_gene: NA; CDR3aa: CASSQGNSNQPQHF; CDR3nt: TGTGCCAGTAGTCAGGGGAATAGCAATCAGCCCCAGCATTTT
j_gene: TRBJ1-2; abundance: once; v_gene: TRBV18; len: 15; d_gene: NA; CDR3aa: CASSPINSADYGYTF; CDR3nt: TGTGCCAGCTCACCAATTAATTCGGCAGACTATGGCTACACCTTC
j_gene: TRBJ2-1; abundance: NA; v_gene: TRBV10-3; len: 13; d_gene: NA; CDR3aa: CAILFAQEDEQFF; CDR3nt: TGTGCCATCCTGTTTGCCCAGGAGGATGAGCAGTTCTTC
j_gene: TRBJ2-7; abundance: NA; v_gene: TRBV19; len: 14; d_gene: TRBD2; CDR3aa: CASSLGLAGDEQYF; CDR3nt: TGTGCCAGTAGTCTCGGACTAGCGGGAGACGAGCAGTACTTC
j_gene: TRBJ2-1; abundance: once; v_gene: TRBV5-1; len: 18; d_gene: TRBD2; CDR3aa: CASSLDLQGTSRHNEQFF; CDR3nt: TGCGCCAGCAGCTTGGATCTACAGGGGACTAGCAGACACAATGAGCAGTTCTTC
j_gene: TRBJ2-5; abundance: NA; v_gene: TRBV10-3; len: 16; d_gene: NA; CDR3aa: CAISTSGTGSEKTQYF; CDR3nt: TGTGCCATCAGTACCTCCGGGACGGGTTCAGAAAAGACCCAGTACTTC
j_gene: TRBJ2-5; abundance: NA; v_gene: TRBV5-1; len: 15; d_gene: TRBD1; CDR3aa: CASSPVGTVQETQYF; CDR3nt: TGCGCCAGCAGCCCTGTTGGGACAGTCCAAGAGACCCAGTACTTC
j_gene: TRBJ2-7; abundance: NA; v_gene: TRBV7-9; len: 14; d_gene: NA; CDR3aa: CASSSDVYSYEQYF; CDR3nt: TGTGCCAGCAGCTCCGACGTATACTCCTACGAGCAGTACTTC
j_gene: TRBJ2-7; abundance: NA; v_gene: TRBV10-3; len: 14; d_gene: NA; CDR3aa: CAISGSGIHYEQYF; CDR3nt: TGTGCCATCAGTGGTTCCGGGATCCACTACGAGCAGTACTTC
j_gene: TRBJ2-7; abundance: NA; v_gene: TRBV14; len: 15; d_gene: TRBD1; CDR3aa: CASSQWDRGSYEQYF; CDR3nt: TGTGCCAGCAGCCAATGGGACAGGGGCTCCTACGAGCAGTACTTC
j_gene: TRBJ2-2; abundance: NA; v_gene: TRBV28; len: 17; d_gene: TRBD1; CDR3aa: CASSFSPGQGATGELFF; CDR3nt: TGTGCCAGCAGTTTCAGTCCGGGACAGGGGGCGACCGGGGAGCTGTTTTTT
j_gene: TRBJ2-3; abundance: NA; v_gene: TRBV5-1; len: 14; d_gene: NA; CDR3aa: CASSWWERTDTQYF; CDR3nt: TGCGCCAGCAGCTGGTGGGAGCGCACAGATACGCAGTATTTT
j_gene: TRBJ1-3; abundance: NA; v_gene: TRBV7-9; len: 15; d_gene: TRBD1; CDR3aa: CASSFDRASGNTIYF; CDR3nt: TGTGCCAGCAGCTTTGACAGGGCATCGGGAAACACCATATATTTT
j_gene: TRBJ2-1; abundance: NA; v_gene: TRBV2; len: 14; d_gene: NA; CDR3aa: CASSGSGVNNEQFF; CDR3nt: TGTGCCAGCAGTGGCTCGGGGGTAAACAATGAGCAGTTCTTC
j_gene: TRBJ2-7; abundance: NA; v_gene: TRBV5-6; len: 13; d_gene: NA; CDR3aa: CASSPQGSYEQYF; CDR3nt: TGTGCCAGCAGCCCGCAGGGATCCTACGAGCAGTACTTC
j_gene: TRBJ1-2; abundance: NA; v_gene: TRBV7-9; len: 15; d_gene: NA; CDR3aa: CASSLEDEARYGYTF; CDR3nt: TGTGCCAGCAGCTTAGAGGATGAGGCTAGGTATGGCTACACCTTC
j_gene: TRBJ2-3; abundance: NA; v_gene: TRBV28; len: 12; d_gene: NA; CDR3aa: CASSPQRPLQYF; CDR3nt: TGTGCCAGCAGCCCTCAGAGGCCACTGCAGTATTTT
j_gene: TRBJ2-7; abundance: NA; v_gene: TRBV28; len: 13; d_gene: TRBD1; CDR3aa: CASSRQGSHEQYF; CDR3nt: TGTGCCAGCAGTAGACAGGGTTCCCACGAGCAGTACTTC
j_gene: TRBJ2-1; abundance: NA; v_gene: TRBV5-6; len: 15; d_gene: TRBD2; CDR3aa: CASSLSGRASGEQFF; CDR3nt: TGTGCCAGCAGCTTGAGCGGGAGGGCCTCCGGTGAGCAGTTCTTC
j_gene: TRBJ2-2; abundance: NA; v_gene: TRBV25-1; len: 15; d_gene: NA; CDR3aa: CASSEKERRAGELFF; CDR3nt: TGTGCCAGCAGTGAAAAGGAGAGAAGGGCCGGGGAGCTGTTTTTT
j_gene: TRBJ2-2; abundance: NA; v_gene: TRBV28; len: 14; d_gene: NA; CDR3aa: CASRTHPGTGELFF; CDR3nt: TGTGCCAGCAGAACCCACCCCGGCACCGGGGAGCTGTTTTTT
j_gene: TRBJ2-7; abundance: NA; v_gene: TRBV6-6; len: 11; d_gene: NA; CDR3aa: CASGLIGEQYF; CDR3nt: TGTGCCAGCGGGCTGATTGGCGAGCAGTACTTC
j_gene: TRBJ1-1; abundance: NA; v_gene: TRBV11-2; len: 15; d_gene: NA; CDR3aa: CASSPVNSQGTEAFF; CDR3nt: TGTGCCAGCAGCCCCGTGAATTCCCAGGGCACTGAAGCTTTCTTT
j_gene: TRBJ2-7; abundance: NA; v_gene: TRBV10-3; len: 12; d_gene: NA; CDR3aa: CATKPPGYEQYF; CDR3nt: TGTGCCACAAAACCCCCTGGCTACGAGCAGTACTTC
j_gene: TRBJ2-5; abundance: NA; v_gene: TRBV10-1; len: 14; d_gene: NA; CDR3aa: CASSESVRRGAQYF; CDR3nt: TGCGCCAGCAGTGAGTCTGTCAGGCGAGGGGCCCAGTACTTC
j_gene: TRBJ1-1; abundance: NA; v_gene: TRBV5-1; len: 17; d_gene: NA; CDR3aa: CASSVNIAVQGGTEAFF; CDR3nt: TGCGCCAGCAGCGTAAATATTGCGGTACAGGGAGGTACTGAAGCTTTCTTT
j_gene: TRBJ2-1; abundance: NA; v_gene: TRBV29-1; len: 14; d_gene: NA; CDR3aa: CSVESDRDFSEQFF; CDR3nt: TGCAGCGTTGAATCGGATCGGGATTTTAGTGAGCAGTTCTTC
j_gene: TRBJ1-5; abundance: NA; v_gene: TRBV6-1; len: 15; d_gene: TRBD1; CDR3aa: CASSAETGGNQPQHF; CDR3nt: TGTGCCAGCAGTGCAGAGACAGGGGGCAATCAGCCCCAGCATTTT
j_gene: TRBJ2-7; abundance: NA; v_gene: TRBV7-9; len: 13; d_gene: NA; CDR3aa: CASSPYTVYEQYF; CDR3nt: TGTGCCAGCAGCCCCTACACAGTCTACGAGCAGTACTTC
j_gene: TRBJ2-1; abundance: NA; v_gene: TRBV7-9; len: 16; d_gene: TRBD2; CDR3aa: CASSLRWAGEYNEQFF; CDR3nt: TGTGCCAGCAGCTTAAGATGGGCGGGAGAGTACAATGAGCAGTTCTTC
j_gene: TRBJ2-7; abundance: few; v_gene: TRBV6-1; len: 13; d_gene: NA; CDR3aa: CASVERVSYEQYF; CDR3nt: TGTGCCAGTGTGGAACGGGTTTCCTACGAGCAGTACTTC
j_gene: TRBJ2-7; abundance: NA; v_gene: TRBV15; len: 17; d_gene: NA; CDR3aa: CATSRDPRAGGSYEQYF; CDR3nt: TGTGCCACCAGCAGAGACCCCAGGGCAGGTGGCTCCTACGAGCAGTACTTC